A single sample gave rise to the 31 T cell receptor beta chains below, sequenced in a study of cytomegalovirus exposure and HLA in healthy donors. It was with 60 Vbeta and 13 Jbeta primers that the PCR ran. Sequenced by immunoSEQ multiplex PCR; TCRdb stores in-frame clones only, minus some. The sample contains over 100,000 clones, roughly 74% of which appear only once. Sequences were obtained from PBMCs. The receptors here all came from a male donor in good health and CMV-seronegative.

The chain uses TRBV7-2 and TRBJ2-7; TRBD2 aligns across 15 bases. This CDR3 has 16 residues. From germline, CDR1 is SGHTA and CDR2 FQGNSA. Unmatched junction bases numbered 7, after V lost 5 bases and J lost 5 bases. CDR3 sequence: CASSPRTSGGADEQYF. The CDR3 region has the DNA TGTGCCAGCAGCCCCCGGACTAGCGGGGGGGCTGACGAGCAGTACTTC.

This chain links TRBV27 with TRBJ1-3, with D possibly TRBD1 on 6 matching bases. The germline V gene encodes CDR1 MNHEY and CDR2 SMNVEV (reference sequence). CDR3 size: 14 residues. Between the trimmed V and J ends, which lost 6 bases and 4 bases, there was a span of 13 bases. The CDR3 reads CASRAGGPGNTIYF. CDR3 DNA: TGTGCCAGCAGGGCGGGGGGCCCAGGAAACACCATATATTTT.

The chain employs TRBV29-1 and TRBJ2-3; tentative D call: TRBD1 (6 bases). The CDR3 spans 13 residues. The V end lost 4 bases, the J end lost 4 bases, and 12 bases lay between the germline ends. Germline V gives CDR1 SQVTM, CDR2 ANQGSEA. CDR3 coding DNA: TGCAGCGTTGTTTCTGGGGGCCCAGATACGCAGTATTTT. Residues: CSVVSGGPDTQYF.

About this clone itself: The same CDR3 is also encoded by other DNA sequences in this sample. V and J are TRBV29-1 and TRBJ2-5, with D unresolved. Trimming cost V 5 bases and J 2 bases, with 3 bases left between them. Germline V gene lookup returns CDR1 SQVTM and CDR2 ANQGSEA. The CDR3 totals 10 residues. CDR3 DNA sequence: TGCAGCGTTCGGCAAGAGACCCAGTACTTC. It specifies CSVRQETQYF. Full variable domain (remainder filled in from reference TRBV29-1 and TRBJ2-5): SAVISQKPSRDICQRGTSLTIQCQVDSQVTMMFWYRQQPGQSLTLIATANQGSEATYESGFVIDKFPISRPNLTFSTLTVSNMSPEDSSIYLCSVRQETQYFGPGTRLLVL.

This clone was observed a few times. This chain links TRBV2 with TRBJ1-2; 9 bases match TRBD1. CDR1 is SNHLY and CDR2 is FYNNEI in the germline V gene. V was pared by 4 bases and J by 4 bases, with 13 bases of the junction left unmatched. The CDR3 runs 17 residues. The CDR3 DNA reads as TGTGCCAGCAGTGTGCCTCTTTGGGACAGGGTTGGCTATGGCTACACCTTC. It translates to CASSVPLWDRVGYGYTF.

About this clone: A much larger clonotype is one base distant, so this may be a read error. This chain links TRBV11-1 with TRBJ2-7; no definite D call. CDR1 is SGHAT and CDR2 is FQDESV in the germline V gene (reference sequence). V was trimmed by 1 base and J by 3 bases, leaving 4 bases between them. The CDR3 runs to 12 residues. The CDR3 sequence is CASSLDSYEQYF. The CDR3 bases are TGTGCCAGCAGCTTAGACAGCTACGAGCAGTACTTC.

The chain employs TRBV27 and TRBJ2-1; 8 nucleotides align to TRBD2. CDR3 length: 17 residues. The germline V gene has CDR1 MNHEY and CDR2 SMNVEV (reference sequence). The ends lost 0 bases at V and 4 bases at J; junction bases unmatched: 8. The CDR3 DNA reads TGTGCCAGCAGTTTATCCTCGGGACTAGGGATATACAATGAGCAGTTCTTC. It encodes CASSLSSGLGIYNEQFF.

The rearrangement links TRBV13 to TRBJ1-6, with TRBD1 matching over 7 bases. CDR1 PRHDT and CDR2 FYEKMQ come from the germline V gene (reference sequence). The CDR3 contains 17 residues. Trimming removed 3 bases from V and 3 bases from J; junction bases left unmatched: 8. The CDR3 coding sequence is TGTGCCAGCAGCTTCCAGGGGGACAGCCTCTATAATTCACCCCTCCACTTT. Amino acids: CASSFQGDSLYNSPLHF.

The chain carries TRBV28 and TRBJ2-2, with 8 bases lining up with TRBD1. Germline CDR1 reads MDHEN; CDR2 reads SYDVKM. The CDR3 consists of 18 residues. The V gene end was trimmed by 5 bases and the J gene end by 7 bases; junction bases not matched to a gene: 18. CDR3 coding DNA: TGTGCCAGCAGTCCACCACGCCACCGACAGGGGAGTAGCGGGGAGCTGTTTTTT. Protein: CASSPPRHRQGSSGELFF.

This chain uses TRBV30 with TRBJ1-2, with D possibly TRBD1 on 6 matching bases. The CDR3 runs 13 residues. Germline CDR1 reads GTSNPN; CDR2 reads SVGIG (reference sequence). V lost 3 bases to trimming and J lost 6 bases, with 14 bases between them. DNA of the CDR3: TGTGCCTGGAGCTCAGGGGCAGGAAATGGCTACACCTTC. Encoded protein: CAWSSGAGNGYTF. Full variable domain (outside the CDR3, taken from reference TRBV30 and TRBJ1-2): SQTIHQWPATLVQPVGSPLSLECTVEGTSNPNLYWYRQAAGRGLQLLFYSVGIGQISSEVPQNLSASRPQDRQFILSSKKLLLSDSGFYLCAWSSGAGNGYTFGSGTRLTVV.

V usage is TRBV28 and J usage is TRBJ2-5, with 10 bases matching TRBD2. This CDR3 is 17 amino acids long. The germline gives CDR1 MDHEN, CDR2 SYDVKM. The trim removed 5 bases at V and 5 bases at J, leaving 14 bases unmatched. CDR3 residues: CASSPQVLAGQGETQYF. The CDR3 DNA is TGTGCCAGCAGTCCCCAGGTACTAGCGGGGCAAGGGGAGACCCAGTACTTC.

The rearrangement uses TRBV5-4 and TRBJ2-3, with TRBD2 identical over 14 bases. J was trimmed by 1 base and V by 5 bases; bases with no gene match: 6. The CDR3 is 17 residues long. Germline V gene lookup returns CDR1 SGHNT and CDR2 YYREEE (reference sequence). The CDR3 DNA reads TGTGCCAGCAGTTTTGGGACTAGCGGGGGAGGCACAGATACGCAGTATTTT. Its protein is CASSFGTSGGGTDTQYF.

V is TRBV4-3 and J is TRBJ2-1; 7 bases agree with TRBD1. This CDR3 spans 13 amino acids. CDR1 and CDR2 (germline): LGHNA, YSLEER. The ends lost 3 bases at V and 9 bases at J; junction bases unmatched: 5. CDR3 sequence reads: CASSQHRGSEQFF. The CDR3 bases are TGCGCCAGCAGCCAGCACAGGGGATCTGAGCAGTTCTTC.

This rearrangement joins TRBV28 to TRBJ2-1, with 10 bases that match TRBD2. CDR3 length equals 15 residues. Looked up from germline, CDR1 is MDHEN and CDR2 is SYDVKM. Trimming removed 5 bases from V and 10 bases from J; junction bases left unmatched: 11. CDR3 in amino acids: CASSVFGLAVVEQFF. CDR3 nucleotides: TGTGCCAGCAGTGTATTCGGACTAGCGGTCGTGGAGCAGTTCTTC.

J is TRBJ1-2 and V is TRBV19, with 7 nucleotides matching TRBD1. The CDR3 covers 13 residues. The V segment lost 4 bases and the J segment 4 bases; nucleotides outside the gene matches: 3. Germline V gene sequence: CDR1 LNHDA, CDR2 SQIVND (reference sequence). As DNA, the CDR3 is TGTGCCAGTAGTACAGGGGGGAGCTATGGCTACACCTTC. Translation gives CASSTGGSYGYTF.

The chain uses TRBV11-3 and TRBJ2-2; a weak D match, TRBD2 (5 bases). Germline V gives CDR1 SGHNT, CDR2 YENEEA. CDR3 size: 14 residues. V was trimmed by 3 bases and J by 7 bases, leaving 12 bases between them. The chain's CDR3 is CASSFGDIGGELFF. The CDR3 DNA follows: TGTGCCAGCAGCTTCGGGGATATCGGCGGGGAGCTGTTTTTT.

The chain has TRBV2 and TRBJ1-1; D possibly corresponds to TRBD1 (6 bases). Germline V CDR1 and CDR2: SNHLY, FYNNEI. The CDR3 is 14 amino acids. V was shortened by 1 base and J by 5 bases, with 11 bases between the two germline ends. This CDR3 reads CASSEVGGRTEAFF. The CDR3 DNA sequence: TGTGCCAGCAGTGAAGTGGGGGGGCGGACTGAAGCTTTCTTT.

This chain connects TRBV6-5 to TRBJ1-2; D gene unclear. The CDR3 has 14 amino acids. Germline CDR1 is MNHEY and CDR2 is SVGAGI. Trimming cost V 6 bases and J 4 bases, with 15 bases left between them. The CDR3 protein is CASSRESPGYGYTF. The DNA for the CDR3 is TGTGCCAGCAGCCGGGAATCCCCAGGCTATGGCTACACCTTC.

In its sample, this clone was seen a few times. Its ends do not fully match the called genes, so a read error is possible. Additional DNA sequences in this sample encode the identical CDR3. The chain links TRBV13 to TRBJ2-1; no clear D gene. From germline, CDR1 is PRHDT and CDR2 FYEKMQ (reference sequence). This CDR3 has 13 residues. The CDR3 sequence: CASSQARGNEQFF. In nucleotides, the CDR3 is TGCGCCAGCAGCCAAGCAAGAGGAAATGAGCAGTTCTTC.

This clone appeared a few times. The chain employs TRBV15 and TRBJ2-7, with 9 bases lining up with TRBD2. Per the germline V gene, CDR1 is LNHNV and CDR2 is YYDKDF (reference sequence). The CDR3 is 17 amino acids. J lost 4 bases, V lost 3 bases, and 13 bases had no gene match. CDR3 protein: CATSRGARTSVLYEQYF. The CDR3 nucleotides are TGTGCCACCAGCAGGGGTGCGAGGACTAGCGTACTATACGAGCAGTACTTC. Looking up the rest from reference TRBV15 and TRBJ2-7 gives the full variable domain: DAMVIQNPRYQVTQFGKPVTLSCSQTLNHNVMYWYQQKSSQAPKLLFHYYDKDFNNEADTPDNFQSRRPNTSFCFLDIRSPGLGDTAMYLCATSRGARTSVLYEQYFGPGTRLTVT.

This chain uses TRBV28 with TRBJ2-5; 7 nucleotides match TRBD2. V trimming: 5 bases; J trimming: 0 bases; junction bases outside the gene matches: 6. Germline V CDR1 and CDR2: MDHEN, SYDVKM. The CDR3 has 15 amino acids. CDR3 residues: CASSPPGTNQETQYF. CDR3 DNA: TGTGCCAGCAGTCCACCCGGGACTAACCAAGAGACCCAGTACTTC.

The V call is TRBV5-1, the J call TRBJ1-3; unclear D gene. The CDR3 loop spans 14 amino acids. Trimming stripped 4 bases from V and 1 base from J, with 9 bases between. From germline, CDR1 is SGHRS and CDR2 YFSETQ. CDR3 DNA sequence: TGCGCCAGCAGCCCTACTCAATCTGGAAACACCATATATTTT. Its translation is CASSPTQSGNTIYF.

The V and J genes are TRBV6-5 and TRBJ2-6; TRBD1 matches 8 bases. The CDR3 is made up of 15 amino acids. V dropped 6 bases and J dropped 9; count of bases not matched to a gene: 10. Germline CDR1 MNHEY, CDR2 SVGAGI. The DNA of the CDR3 is TGTGCCAGCAGGATAGGACAGGGTAGAGACAACGTCCTGACTTTC. Translation: CASRIGQGRDNVLTF.

The chain combines TRBV7-2 with TRBJ2-7; D call uncertain. The germline CDR1 and CDR2 sequences are SGHTA and FQGNSA. CDR3 length: 15 residues. V was clipped by 4 bases and J by 3 bases, with 16 bases between them. In DNA form, the CDR3 reads TGTGCCAGCAGCTCCGTGGCTGGTGCAGGCTACGAGCAGTACTTC. It translates to CASSSVAGAGYEQYF.

This clone has just a few counts. The chain recombines TRBV18 with TRBJ2-5; TRBD1 matches 7 bases. The V gene end was trimmed by 2 bases and the J gene end by 3 bases; junction bases not matched to a gene: 0. Germline CDR1 is KGHSH and CDR2 is LQKENI. The CDR3 is made up of 13 amino acids. The CDR3, as DNA: TGTGCCAGCTCACCAGGACAGGAAGAGACCCAGTACTTC. This translates into CASSPGQEETQYF. The variable domain in full, with the rest retrieved from reference TRBV18 and TRBJ2-5, is NAGVMQNPRHLVRRRGQEARLRCSPMKGHSHVYWYRQLPEEGLKFMVYLQKENIIDESGMPKERFSAEFPKEGPSILRIQQVVRGDSAAYFCASSPGQEETQYFGPGTRLLVL.

This clone came up a few times. The chain has TRBV9 and TRBJ2-5; TRBD2 agrees at 10 bases. This CDR3 is 15 amino acids long. The V gene end was trimmed by 1 base and the J gene end by 3 bases; junction bases not matched to a gene: 3. Germline V lookup: CDR1 SGDLS, CDR2 YYNGEE. For the CDR3, the DNA is TGTGCCAGCAGCGTAAGAACTAGCGGGAAAGAGACCCAGTACTTC. It yields the protein CASSVRTSGKETQYF.

The rearrangement links TRBV7-8 to TRBJ2-3; TRBD2 agrees at 10 bases. The length of the CDR3 is 17 residues. The germline gives CDR1 SGHVS, CDR2 FQNEAQ. The V and J ends lost 5 bases and 6 bases, in that order; junction bases with no gene match: 14. The CDR3 region has the DNA TGTGCCAGCAGCCCAGTAGCGGGAGGAGGATTTGGGGATACGCAGTATTTT. Protein product: CASSPVAGGGFGDTQYF.

The V gene is TRBV4-1, the J gene TRBJ2-3; no reliable D call. Trimming shortened V by 0 bases and J by 0 bases, and 16 bases separated the two germline ends. This CDR3 has 18 residues. The germline gives CDR1 MGHRA, CDR2 YSYEKL. The CDR3 region has the DNA TGCGCCAGCAGCCAAGACCTTCTAGTGGCAGCTAGCACAGATACGCAGTATTTT. It is translated as CASSQDLLVAASTDTQYF.

The V and J genes are TRBV15 and TRBJ2-7; D might be TRBD2 (5 bases). V lost 0 bases and J lost 3, with 12 bases in between. Germline loops: CDR1 LNHNV, CDR2 YYDKDF (reference sequence). There are 15 residues in the CDR3. The CDR3 DNA reads as TGTGCCACCAGCAGAGATCAGGAGGAGATCTACGAGCAGTACTTC. Its protein product is CATSRDQEEIYEQYF.

The chain is built from TRBV19 and TRBJ2-1; 11 bases line up with TRBD2. The CDR3 length is 18 residues. CDR1 and CDR2 from the germline V gene are LNHDA and SQIVND (reference sequence). V was pared by 5 bases and J by 6 bases, with 15 bases of the junction left unmatched. The CDR3 DNA is TGTGCCAGTAGTGCCGGGAGGTCGCTAGCGGGAGGTAGCAATGAGCAGTTCTTC. It translates to CASSAGRSLAGGSNEQFF.

The chain carries TRBV4-3 and TRBJ1-3, with 8 bases fitting TRBD1. The trim removed 0 bases at V and 4 bases at J, leaving 8 bases unmatched. CDR1 and CDR2 (germline): LGHNA, YSLEER. The CDR3 sequence is 17 residues long. CDR3 region: CASSQDHAGGAGNTIYF. DNA for the CDR3: TGCGCCAGCAGCCAAGATCACGCAGGGGGCGCCGGAAACACCATATATTTT.